This T cell receptor beta chain was captured by sequencing in a study of regulatory T cells in long-lasting Graves disease. Researchers made TCR beta libraries by using iRepertoire HTBI primers and running Arm-PCR on CDR3 regions. Using its own MiXCR run on the multiplex PCR reads, TCRdb lists one record per CDR3 protein. The sample lists fewer than 550,000 distinct CDR3 sequences; about 16% were seen once. Trimming cost V 0 bases and J 4 bases, with 12 bases left between them. The germline gives CDR1 DFQATT, CDR2 SNEGSKA (reference sequence). The CDR3 contains 14 residues. This clonotype showed up many times. The time point is: newly diagnosed GD, antithyroid drugs for less than 3 months. Preparation of the TCR library used RNA extracted from PBMCs. This same sample was also taken into another study, of T cells in Graves' hyperthyroidism and ophthalmopathy.

V gene TRBV20-1 combines with J gene TRBJ1-2; a weak D match, TRBD1 (6 bases). The receptor's source is a woman aged 35-65 years with Graves disease. The sample was peripheral blood mononuclear cells (PBMCs), taken at new diagnosis, from a patient treated with antithyroid drugs. The CDR3 region is CSARDWTDLYGYTF. CDR3 DNA: TGCAGTGCTAGAGATTGGACAGACCTCTATGGCTACACCTTC.